A single sample is the source of the 24 T cell receptor beta chains below, sequenced in a study of metastatic and nonmetastatic thyroid tumors. TCRdb re-analyzed the PCR reads using MiXCR. The table includes more than 20,000 clones, over 9.5% detected once. Thyroid surgery had not been preceded by any treatment in any patient. The source material was blood. These TCRs come from a female donor with papillary thyroid cancer or a benign thyroid nodule (not recorded which). Some clones in this sample may be carry-over from other donors' samples.

Many counts were recorded for this clone. CDR3 loop: CASSLDRDSPLHF. The DNA of the CDR3 is TGTGCCAGCAGCCTAGACAGGGATTCACCCCTCCACTTT. The rearrangement uses TRBV7-2 and TRBJ1-6; TRBD1 matches 7 bases. V shed 5 bases and J 8 bases; nucleotides not matched to a gene: 3. This CDR3 has 13 amino acids. CDR1 is SGHTA, CDR2 FQGNSA, per germline.

This clone came up many times. The chain uses TRBV11-2 and TRBJ1-1; D not certain. This CDR3 has 13 amino acids. Per germline, CDR1 SGHAT and CDR2 FQNNGV. V shed 4 bases and J shed 0 bases, with 6 bases lying between them. The CDR3 protein is CASSSTVNTEAFF. The DNA for the CDR3 is TGTGCCAGCAGCTCGACGGTGAACACTGAAGCTTTCTTT.

This clone was counted at least ten times. The rearrangement uses TRBV2 and TRBJ2-2; 10 bases fit TRBD2. V lost 7 bases and J lost 7; bases outside the gene matches: 9. From germline, CDR1 is SNHLY and CDR2 FYNNEI. The CDR3 loop spans 15 amino acids. In DNA form, the CDR3 reads TGTGCCAGCACCTTTAGCGGGGGGTCGGTCGGGGAGCTGTTTTTT. Encoded protein: CASTFSGGSVGELFF.

V usage is TRBV12-3 or TRBV12-4 and J usage is TRBJ1-5; the D is unclear. This CDR3 comprises 13 residues. Deletions cut 3 bases from V and 6 bases from J, with 9 bases between. The CDR3 protein is CASSFSSGQPQHF. CDR3 in DNA: TGTGCCAGCAGTTTCTCATCTGGTCAGCCCCAGCATTTT.

This clone was seen ten or more times. This rearrangement joins TRBV28 to TRBJ2-1; TRBD2 matches at 8 bases. V lost 3 bases and J lost 2; bases outside the gene matches: 0. Germline V CDR1 and CDR2: MDHEN, SYDVKM. This CDR3 has 14 amino acids. CDR3 DNA: TGTGCCAGCAGTTTGGGACTAGCCTACAATGAGCAGTTCTTC. Translation gives CASSLGLAYNEQFF.

This clone has ten or more counts. The CDR3 loop reads CASLGRTGGSSGNTIYF. CDR3 DNA: TGTGCCAGCTTAGGCAGGACAGGGGGATCCTCTGGAAACACCATATATTTT. The genes are TRBV7-9 and TRBJ1-3, with 10 bases that match TRBD1. Looked up from germline, CDR1 is SEHNR and CDR2 is FQNEAQ (reference sequence). V trimming: 8 bases; J trimming: 0 bases; junction bases outside the gene matches: 10. The CDR3 runs to 17 residues.

This clone occurred many times. This sequence joins TRBV29-1 and TRBJ1-5, with D tentatively TRBD1 (5 bases). The CDR3 is made up of 13 amino acids. CDR1 is SQVTM, CDR2 ANQGSEA, per germline. V lost 5 bases and J lost 1, with 9 bases in between. In DNA form, the CDR3 reads TGCAGCGTTAAAGGGGTAAGCAATCAGCCCCAGCATTTT. It is translated as CSVKGVSNQPQHF.

A few counts support this clone. Compared with germline, one end of the junction differs, possibly owing to a read error. The J gene is TRBJ2-6, the V gene TRBV7-3, with 8 bases fitting TRBD1. Germline lookup yields CDR1 SGHTA and CDR2 FQGTGA. The CDR3 loop spans 15 amino acids. The chain's CDR3 is CASSPRGQGDNVLTF. CDR3 nucleotides: TGTGCCAGCAGCCCCAGGGGGCAAGGGGACAACGTCCTGACTTTC. The full variable domain, rest sourced from reference TRBV7-3 and TRBJ2-6, is GAGVSQTPSNKVTEKGKYVELRCDPISGHTALYWYRQSLGQGPEFLIYFQGTGAADDSGLPNDRFFAVRPEGSVSTLKIQRTERGDSAVYLCASSPRGQGDNVLTFGAGSRLTVL.

On this clone: This may be a read error: a much more frequent sequence differs by one nucleotide. This chain uses TRBV7-6 with TRBJ2-1; 15 nucleotides match TRBD2. This CDR3 spans 16 amino acids. CDR1 and CDR2 (germline): SGHVS, FNYEAQ. Here the CDR3 DNA reads TGTGCTAGCAGCTTTGGACTAGCGGGAGGGGACAATGAACAGTTCTTC. It translates to CASSFGLAGGDNEQFF.

In this sample, this clone turned up many times. J is TRBJ1-1 and V is TRBV6-1; tentative D call: TRBD1 (6 bases). V dropped 6 bases and J dropped 1 base, with 18 bases sitting between them. CDR1 is MNHNS, CDR2 SASEGT, per germline. This CDR3 is 16 amino acids long. CDR3 sequence: CASRDQQTGSNTEAFF. CDR3 sequence (DNA): TGTGCCAGCAGGGACCAACAGACAGGTTCGAACACTGAAGCTTTCTTT.

This clone showed up many times. V gene TRBV6-1 combines with J gene TRBJ1-3; tentative D call: TRBD1 (5 bases). Germline V gene lookup returns CDR1 MNHNS and CDR2 SASEGT. This CDR3 is built from 15 residues. V was trimmed by 2 bases and J by 6 bases, leaving 14 bases between them. The DNA for the CDR3 is TGTGCCAGCAGTGAATTCCAGGGTCGAGAAAACACCATATATTTT. This encodes CASSEFQGRENTIYF.

This clone was counted at least ten times. This chain connects TRBV19 to TRBJ1-5, with 11 bases lining up with TRBD1. The J segment lost 9 bases and the V segment lost 6 bases, leaving 7 bases of the junction unmatched. There are 14 residues in the CDR3. The germline V gene has CDR1 LNHDA and CDR2 SQIVND (reference sequence). CDR3 residues: CASSLGQGARPQHF. For the CDR3, the DNA is TGTGCCAGTAGCCTCGGACAGGGGGCGCGGCCCCAGCATTTT.

This clone has at least ten counts. The chain links TRBV12-3 or TRBV12-4 to TRBJ1-1, with D unresolved. This CDR3 is 13 amino acids long. V lost 1 base to trimming and J lost 2 bases, with 5 bases between them. In nucleotides, the CDR3 is TGTGCCAGCAGTTTAGACGGAAACACTGAAGCTTTCTTT. This sequence encodes CASSLDGNTEAFF.

Details on this clone: This sequence may be a read error, since a much larger clone differs from it by one base. The gene calls are TRBV12-5 and TRBJ2-1; perhaps TRBD2 as D (5 bases). The CDR3 runs 17 residues. Germline V lookup: CDR1 LGHNT, CDR2 FRNRAP. With 5 bases removed from V and 0 bases from J, the gap between germline ends came to 17 bases. CDR3 nucleotides: TGTGCTAGTGGTCTCGCCCCGCGGGCAATCTCCTACAATGAGCAGTTCTTC. Its protein product is CASGLAPRAISYNEQFF.

This clone was observed many times. The chain has TRBV12-3 or TRBV12-4 and TRBJ1-1; D not certain. With 3 bases removed from V and 9 bases from J, the gap between germline ends came to 14 bases. The CDR3 runs to 13 residues. As DNA, the CDR3 is TGTGCCAGCAGTTTTTCAGGAGGAATCAAAGCTTTCTTT. Amino acid sequence: CASSFSGGIKAFF.

Sample share makes this clone medium-sized. The V gene is TRBV6-1, the J gene TRBJ1-5, with a weak D call TRBD1 (6 bases). Germline V gives CDR1 MNHNS, CDR2 SASEGT. V lost 10 bases and J 4 bases, leaving 20 bases between the germline ends. This CDR3 has 15 residues. This chain's CDR3 is CATHHREAWNQPQHF. The DNA for the CDR3 is TGTGCCACTCATCACAGGGAGGCCTGGAATCAGCCCCAGCATTTT.

The genes are TRBV14 and TRBJ1-3; D remains unclear. This CDR3 has 16 amino acids. CDR1 is SGHDN, CDR2 FVKESK, per germline. V lost 0 bases, J lost 0 bases, and 9 bases lay in between. The CDR3, as DNA: TGTGCCAGCAGCCAAGATATCCGTATCTCTGGAAACACCATATATTTT. This encodes CASSQDIRISGNTIYF. Using reference TRBV14 and TRBJ1-3 for the parts outside the CDR3, the full variable domain is EAGVTQFPSHSVIEKGQTVTLRCDPISGHDNLYWYRRVMGKEIKFLLHFVKESKQDESGMPNNRFLAERTGGTYSTLKVQPAELEDSGVYFCASSQDIRISGNTIYFGEGSWLTVV.

This clone was counted many times. V gene TRBV5-4 combines with J gene TRBJ1-2; 9 bases match TRBD1. CDR1 is SGHNT and CDR2 is YYREEE in the germline V gene (reference sequence). The V gene end was trimmed by 5 bases and the J gene end by 1 base; junction bases not matched to a gene: 6. The CDR3 has 15 residues. The DNA for the CDR3 is TGTGCCAGCAGATTACGGGACAGGGATAACTATGGCTACACCTTC. It is translated as CASRLRDRDNYGYTF.

This clone was detected many times. The V and J genes are TRBV9 and TRBJ1-2, with 7 bases fitting TRBD1. This CDR3 is built from 14 residues. V lost 4 bases, J lost 7 bases, and 10 bases stayed unmatched. The germline V gene has CDR1 SGDLS and CDR2 YYNGEE. This chain's CDR3 is CASSPPEGALGYTF. The CDR3 bases are TGTGCCAGCAGCCCCCCAGAGGGGGCACTTGGCTACACCTTC.

Concerning this clone: The conserved phenylalanine or tryptophan is not found at the CDR3 terminus, so this likely reflects a read error. This chain's CDR3 is CASRPRGVSTGTQYS. The CDR3 DNA follows: TGCGCCAGCAGGCCGAGGGGTGTTAGCACAGGTACGCAGTATTCT. The chain couples TRBV5-1 to TRBJ2-3; D may match TRBD1 or TRBD2 (5 bases each). The CDR3 consists of 15 residues. From germline, CDR1 is SGHRS and CDR2 YFSETQ.

This clone was observed many times. The J gene is TRBJ1-5, the V gene TRBV3-1; possibly TRBD1 for D (5 bases). V was cut by 4 bases and J by 4 bases, with 14 bases left in between. The CDR3 is 15 amino acids. Germline lookup yields CDR1 LGHDT and CDR2 YNNKEL (reference sequence). CDR3 sequence: CASSLRGRPNQPQHF. CDR3 nucleotide sequence: TGTGCCAGCAGCCTACGGGGCAGGCCAAATCAGCCCCAGCATTTT.

At least ten counts were recorded for this clone. The V gene is TRBV7-3, the J gene TRBJ1-1; TRBD1 matches 7 bases. J gave up 3 bases and V 6 bases, and 4 bases lay outside the gene matches. This CDR3 region has 13 residues. From germline, CDR1 is SGHTA and CDR2 FQGTGA. In DNA, the CDR3 is TGTGCCAGCAGACGAGACAGGGACACTGAAGCTTTCTTT. Encoded protein: CASRRDRDTEAFF. Full variable domain (rest looked up from reference TRBV7-3 and TRBJ1-1): GAGVSQTPSNKVTEKGKYVELRCDPISGHTALYWYRQSLGQGPEFLIYFQGTGAADDSGLPNDRFFAVRPEGSVSTLKIQRTERGDSAVYLCASRRDRDTEAFFGQGTRLTVV.

The sample holds many counts of this clone. The chain links TRBV20-1 to TRBJ2-7; 8 nucleotides agree with TRBD2. The CDR3 has 15 amino acids. From germline, CDR1 is DFQATT and CDR2 SNEGSKA (reference sequence). The trim removed 1 base at V and 9 bases at J, leaving 14 bases unmatched. CDR3 coding DNA: TGCAGTGCTAGAGTTAGCGGGACGGACGCCTTAGGGCAGTACTTC. Amino acids: CSARVSGTDALGQYF.

This clone came up many times. The CDR3 loop reads CASSPPGLGDYEQYF. CDR3 DNA: TGCGCCAGCAGCCCACCGGGACTAGGAGACTACGAGCAGTACTTC. This rearrangement joins TRBV4-1 to TRBJ2-7, with 8 bases fitting TRBD2. The germline gives CDR1 MGHRA, CDR2 YSYEKL. The CDR3 is 15 residues long. After removal of 4 bases from V and 3 bases from J, the junction contained 8 bases not matched to a gene.